The 25 T cell receptor beta chains below come from one sample, sequenced in a study of T cell responses to AZD1222 COVID-19 vaccine. Clones were sequenced by immunoSEQ multiplex PCR, and TCRdb holds only the in-frame ones, with some missing. The sample includes 90,000 to 150,000 clones, around 87% of them seen just once. The sequencing here drew on peripheral blood, taken on day 0 of AZD1222 vaccination. These receptors were taken from an adult in good health.

The chain employs TRBV3-1 (or the pseudogene TRBV3-2) and TRBJ2-2; D unclear. CDR1 LGHDT and CDR2 YNNKEL come from the germline V gene (reference sequence). The CDR3 consists of 13 residues. The V end lost 1 base, the J end lost 3 bases, and 3 bases lay between the germline ends. CDR3 DNA sequence: TGTGCCAGCAGCCAAGGAGACACCGGGGAGCTGTTTTTT. Its protein product is CASSQGDTGELFF.

This clone occurred once. The rearrangement joins TRBV3-1 (or the pseudogene TRBV3-2) to TRBJ2-7; D may be TRBD1 (5 bases). V was trimmed by 0 bases and J by 3 bases, leaving 15 bases between them. The CDR3 sequence is 16 residues long. Germline V gene sequence: CDR1 LGHDT, CDR2 YNNKEL (reference sequence). The CDR3 sequence is CASSQDGSRGGYEQYF. The DNA for the CDR3 is TGTGCCAGCAGCCAAGATGGATCAAGGGGTGGCTACGAGCAGTACTTC.

The chain joins TRBV28 to TRBJ1-1; TRBD1 agrees at 11 bases. CDR1 is MDHEN, CDR2 SYDVKM, per germline. This CDR3 spans 14 amino acids. The V segment lost 6 bases and the J segment 9 bases; nucleotides outside the gene matches: 9. CDR3 region: CASRITGTGGKAFF. DNA for the CDR3: TGTGCCAGCAGGATCACCGGGACAGGGGGAAAAGCTTTCTTT. Supplemented by reference TRBV28 and TRBJ1-1, the full variable domain reads DVKVTQSSRYLVKRTGEKVFLECVQDMDHENMFWYRQDPGLGLRLIYFSYDVKMKEKGDIPEGYSVSREKKERFSLILESASTNQTSMYLCASRITGTGGKAFFGQGTRLTVV.

V gene TRBV18 combines with J gene TRBJ2-7; the D is unclear. This CDR3 is built from 14 residues. Germline CDR1 and CDR2: KGHSH and LQKENI. Between the trimmed V and J ends, which lost 3 bases and 5 bases, there was a span of 14 bases. The CDR3 reads CASSPLVGPDEQYF. The CDR3 nucleotides are TGTGCCAGCTCACCCCTCGTGGGTCCCGACGAGCAGTACTTC.

The chain uses TRBV27 and TRBJ1-1; D unresolved. From germline, CDR1 is MNHEY and CDR2 SMNVEV (reference sequence). V lost 3 bases and J lost 2, with 7 bases in between. The CDR3 extends over 13 amino acids. CDR3 loop: CASSFSYNTEAFF. CDR3 DNA sequence: TGTGCCAGCAGTTTCAGTTATAACACTGAAGCTTTCTTT.

The chain uses TRBV4-3 and TRBJ2-2, with 9 bases aligning to TRBD2. CDR1 is LGHNA, CDR2 YSLEER, per germline. V dropped 0 bases and J dropped 4; count of bases not matched to a gene: 6. The CDR3 has 17 residues. The CDR3: CASSQDPPAGGTGELFF. The CDR3 DNA is TGCGCCAGCAGCCAAGATCCCCCAGCGGGAGGCACCGGGGAGCTGTTTTTT.

The chain joins TRBV5-8 to TRBJ2-7; D possibly corresponds to TRBD1 (5 bases). The germline V gene has CDR1 SGHTS and CDR2 YDEGEE. Trimming took off 5 bases at V and 4 bases at J, with 16 bases between the two ends. The length of the CDR3 is 14 residues. The CDR3 DNA follows: TGTGCCAGCAGGGATCCCGGACAAAAATACGAGCAGTACTTC. Its translation is CASRDPGQKYEQYF. Full variable domain (remainder filled in from reference TRBV5-8 and TRBJ2-7): EAGVTQSPTHLIKTRGQQATLRCSPISGHTSVYWYQQALGLGLQFLLWYDEGEERNRGNFPPRFSGRQFPNYSSELNVNALELEDSALYLCASRDPGQKYEQYFGPGTRLTVT.

CDR3 region: CASISGDLNTEAFF. As DNA, the CDR3 is TGTGCCAGCATCTCCGGTGACTTAAACACTGAAGCTTTCTTT. The chain is built from TRBV28 and TRBJ1-1, with D uncertain. The CDR3 totals 14 residues. Deletions cut 7 bases from V and 2 bases from J, with 14 bases between. Germline CDR1 and CDR2: MDHEN and SYDVKM.

Sample share makes this clone medium-sized. V and J are TRBV19 and TRBJ2-7, with TRBD1 matching over 9 bases. CDR3 length: 13 amino acids. Losses at the gene ends were 3 bases for V and 4 bases for J; bases not matched to a gene: 1. Germline values: CDR1 LNHDA, CDR2 SQIVND (reference sequence). The DNA of the CDR3 is TGTGCCAGTAGTATCGACAGGGGGTACGAGCAGTACTTC. This translates into CASSIDRGYEQYF.

The chain recombines TRBV28 with TRBJ1-2; 7 bases align to TRBD1. This CDR3 region has 15 residues. CDR1 and CDR2 from the germline V gene are MDHEN and SYDVKM. The V segment lost 5 bases and the J segment 2 bases; nucleotides outside the gene matches: 8. The CDR3 here is CASSLTGSLNYGYTF. In DNA form, the CDR3 reads TGTGCCAGCAGTCTGACAGGGAGTCTAAACTATGGCTACACCTTC.

The rearrangement joins TRBV19 to TRBJ2-7, with 7 positions matching TRBD2. The CDR3 extends over 16 amino acids. The germline CDR1 and CDR2 sequences are LNHDA and SQIVND (reference sequence). V dropped 5 bases and J dropped 0; count of bases not matched to a gene: 10. As DNA, the CDR3 is TGTGCCAGTAGTTGGCGCGGGGGAAAAAGCTCCTACGAGCAGTACTTC. Residues: CASSWRGGKSSYEQYF.

The chain carries TRBV10-3 and TRBJ1-2; no clear D. V lost 5 bases and J lost 3, with 10 bases in between. The germline V gene encodes CDR1 ENHRY and CDR2 SYGVKD. The CDR3 totals 13 residues. CDR3 DNA: TGTGCCATCAGTATCCTAGCGGACTATGGCTACACCTTC. Protein product: CAISILADYGYTF.

This rearrangement joins TRBV6-6 to TRBJ2-1; D uncertain. V dropped 2 bases and J dropped 5 bases, with 4 bases sitting between them. CDR1 is MNHNY, CDR2 SVGAGI, per germline (reference sequence). The CDR3 consists of 12 residues. DNA for the CDR3: TGTGCCAGCAGTTACGGAGACAATGAGCAGTTCTTC. Its translation is CASSYGDNEQFF.

V and J are TRBV5-1 and TRBJ1-2; D possibly corresponds to TRBD1 (6 bases). This CDR3 spans 12 amino acids. The germline V gene has CDR1 SGHRS and CDR2 YFSETQ. Trimming left V 3 bases short and J 13 bases short, with 16 bases between. CDR3 nucleotide sequence: TGCGCCAGCAGCTCGAACAGGGACGGTCCCACCTTC. Protein product: CASSSNRDGPTF.

The chain employs TRBV19 and TRBJ1-5; 9 nucleotides align to TRBD1. Germline assignment: CDR1 LNHDA and CDR2 SQIVND (reference sequence). V dropped 2 bases and J dropped 6; count of bases not matched to a gene: 8. This CDR3 has 16 amino acids. The CDR3 spells CASSIKGQGGGQPQHF. DNA for the CDR3: TGTGCCAGTAGTATAAAGGGACAGGGAGGGGGTCAGCCCCAGCATTTT.

Only one count was recorded for this clone. V and J are TRBV7-2 and TRBJ2-7; TRBD2 agrees at 8 bases. V shed 1 base and J 2 bases; nucleotides not matched to a gene: 1. Per the germline V gene, CDR1 is SGHTA and CDR2 is FQGNSA. CDR3 size: 14 residues. The CDR3 loop reads CASSLEAGAYEQYF. CDR3 nucleotides: TGTGCCAGCAGCTTAGAAGCGGGGGCCTACGAGCAGTACTTC.

The chain joins TRBV5-1 to TRBJ2-7, with TRBD1 identical over 7 bases. Germline CDR1 reads SGHRS; CDR2 reads YFSETQ. This CDR3 contains 13 residues. Trimming at V came to 3 bases and at J to 6 bases, leaving 6 bases not matched to a gene. The CDR3 bases are TGCGCCAGCAGCTCCGACAGGGCCCGCGAGCAGTACTTC. This codes for CASSSDRAREQYF. Complete variable domain (other parts from reference TRBV5-1 and TRBJ2-7): KAGVTQTPRYLIKTRGQQVTLSCSPISGHRSVSWYQQTPGQGLQFLFEYFSETQRNKGNFPGRFSGRQFSNSRSEMNVSTLELGDSALYLCASSSDRAREQYFGPGTRLTVT.

V is TRBV5-1 and J is TRBJ2-7, with D perhaps given as TRBD1 or TRBD2 (5 bases each). The CDR3 extends over 17 amino acids. Between the trimmed V and J ends, which lost 3 bases and 7 bases, there was a span of 26 bases. Germline V gene sequence: CDR1 SGHRS, CDR2 YFSETQ. The CDR3 DNA reads TGCGCCAGCAGCTGGGGGACCCGGGACGGTCCTCTACGGGAGCAGTACTTC. This codes for CASSWGTRDGPLREQYF.

This clone has only a few counts. The chain carries TRBV6-2 or TRBV6-3 and TRBJ2-7, with TRBD1 matching 10 bases. CDR1 MNHEY and CDR2 SVGEGT come from the germline V gene. The length of the CDR3 is 15 residues. Trimming cost V 2 bases and J 5 bases; bases outside gene matches: 6. The CDR3 nucleotides are TGTGCCAGCAGTTACGAAGGGACAGGGGACAACGAGCAGTACTTC. It codes for CASSYEGTGDNEQYF.

This clone was counted between two and nine times. This chain joins TRBV9 and TRBJ2-4, with 7 bases matching TRBD1. In germline, CDR1 is SGDLS, CDR2 YYNGEE. The V segment lost 0 bases and the J segment 5 bases; nucleotides outside the gene matches: 5. The CDR3 spans 15 residues. CDR3 region: CASSVDPGQENIQYF. CDR3 coding DNA: TGTGCCAGCAGCGTAGACCCTGGACAGGAAAACATTCAGTACTTC.

DNA for the CDR3: TGTGCCAGCAGTGAAGCTCAGGGAGGGGCTGGGGCCAACGTCCTGACTTTC. Protein product: CASSEAQGGAGANVLTF. This chain uses TRBV2 with TRBJ2-6; 7 nucleotides align to TRBD2. Losses at the gene ends were 0 bases for V and 2 bases for J; bases not matched to a gene: 4. The CDR3 runs 17 residues. Germline-derived CDR1 and CDR2 are SNHLY and FYNNEI.

As to this clone: A read error may account for a junction end that differs from germline. The genes are TRBV24-1 and TRBJ2-3; the D is unclear. The germline V gene encodes CDR1 KGHDR and CDR2 SFDVKD. The CDR3 extends over 12 amino acids. CDR3: CATSDPVSNAVF. Here the CDR3 DNA reads TGTGCCACCAGTGATCCCGTGAGTAACGCAGTATTT.

The J gene is TRBJ1-1, the V gene TRBV5-1; D uncertain. The CDR3 is 15 residues long. Germline V gene data show CDR1 as SGHRS and CDR2 as YFSETQ. V was cut by 1 base and J by 7 bases, with 17 bases left in between. CDR3 nucleotides: TGCGCCAGCAGCTTGACCCTAGGTGGGCAGGTTGAAGCTTTCTTT. The encoded protein is CASSLTLGGQVEAFF.

V is TRBV5-1 and J is TRBJ2-3, with D unclear. This CDR3 region has 14 residues. The germline V gene has CDR1 SGHRS and CDR2 YFSETQ. Between the trimmed V and J ends, which lost 4 bases and 1 base, there was a span of 10 bases. The CDR3 region is CASSAQRGTDTQYF. The CDR3 bases are TGCGCCAGCAGCGCCCAGAGAGGCACAGATACGCAGTATTTT.

This chain joins TRBV5-1 and TRBJ2-5, with D perhaps matching TRBD1 or TRBD2 (5 bases each). This CDR3 region has 14 residues. V lost 2 bases and J 5 bases, leaving 13 bases between the germline ends. In germline, CDR1 is SGHRS, CDR2 YFSETQ. CDR3 protein: CASSFEGMKETQYF. In nucleotides, the CDR3 is TGCGCCAGCAGCTTTGAGGGGATGAAGGAGACCCAGTACTTC.